This TCR beta chain was captured in a study of blood T cell repertoires in COVID-19. Overall study context: Collection of acute and convalescent COVID-19 samples took place in the United States, Italy and Spain. From T cells, B-cell-depleted T cells, or PBMCs came the material, which was cDNA or gDNA.

The CDR3 sequence is 14 residues long. Trimming left V 1 base short and J 4 bases short, with 8 bases between. Germline CDR1 SGHTA, CDR2 FQGTGA. The authors' processing: Reference gene primer amplification yielded estimated nucleated cell counts. TCRdb's copy holds only in-frame clones and misses some; the assay was immunoSEQ multiplex PCR. D and trimming come from the DNA, and the V and J calls and clone size come from that table. Of 140,000 to 150,000 clones in the sample, about 87% are singletons; the top ten hold roughly 1%. Sample: peripheral blood. The TCR sequence derives from a woman aged 45-65 years with acute or convalescent COVID-19. The V gene is TRBV7-3, the J gene TRBJ1-5; D is ambiguous. The CDR3 here is CASSLNAGNQPQHF. The CDR3 nucleotides read TGTGCCAGCAGCTTAAATGCGGGTAATCAGCCCCAGCATTTT.